This is a list of T cell receptor beta chains from one sample in a study of PD-1 blockade in classical Hodgkin lymphoma. Some clones are missing from TCRdb's copy, which holds only in-frame ones; the method was immunoSEQ multiplex PCR. The table shows about 24,000 clones, with about 80% occurring only once. The material sequenced was peripheral blood mononuclear cells (PBMCs), taken at baseline. The receptor set was obtained from a human donor with classical Hodgkin lymphoma. The CDR3 runs from the conserved cysteine through the conserved F or W.

CDR3aa: CASSPVGPANNEQFF
j_gene: TRBJ2-1
v_gene: TRBV18

CDR3aa: CASSLAGGRTEAFF
j_gene: TRBJ1-1
v_gene: TRBV11-2

CDR3aa: CASSPTTLHEAFF
j_gene: TRBJ1-1
v_gene: TRBV5-1

CDR3aa: CASSLVSGATAYEQYF
j_gene: TRBJ2-7
v_gene: TRBV5-1

CDR3aa: CASSWGYGYTF
j_gene: TRBJ1-2
v_gene: TRBV6-5

CDR3aa: CAQGQGVVNNEQFF
j_gene: TRBJ2-1
v_gene: TRBV30

CDR3aa: CASSPLGLPLQRSTNEKLFF
j_gene: TRBJ1-4
v_gene: TRBV18

CDR3aa: CASGGRGREQYF
j_gene: TRBJ2-7
v_gene: TRBV2

CDR3aa: CASRWGDTDTQYF
j_gene: TRBJ2-3
v_gene: TRBV18

CDR3aa: CASSQETQGIQPQHF
j_gene: TRBJ1-5
v_gene: TRBV4-3

CDR3aa: CASKTGGQETQYF
j_gene: TRBJ2-5
v_gene: TRBV6-5

CDR3aa: CASSLEAEQFF
j_gene: TRBJ2-1
v_gene: TRBV28

CDR3aa: CASSQDREQGVTDTQYF
j_gene: TRBJ2-3
v_gene: TRBV14

CDR3aa: CASSQWARTDTQYF
j_gene: TRBJ2-3
v_gene: TRBV16

CDR3aa: CASTKGQAPTNEKLFF
j_gene: TRBJ1-4
v_gene: TRBV28

CDR3aa: CASSPLSWGLGYGYTF
j_gene: TRBJ1-2
v_gene: TRBV7-9

CDR3aa: CASSLKIDGVLFSGANVLTF
j_gene: TRBJ2-6
v_gene: TRBV5-1

CDR3aa: CASSRSGAGRVEQYF
j_gene: TRBJ2-7
v_gene: TRBV27

CDR3aa: CAISESGGSGANVLTF
j_gene: TRBJ2-6
v_gene: TRBV10-3

CDR3aa: CASSTGHRNSGANVLTF
j_gene: TRBJ2-6
v_gene: TRBV9

CDR3aa: CASSPGLAGDLAKNIQYF
j_gene: TRBJ2-4
v_gene: TRBV7-8

CDR3aa: CASSFRGGRPHEQYF
j_gene: TRBJ2-7
v_gene: TRBV11-2

CDR3aa: CASSLQGDEKLFF
j_gene: TRBJ1-4
v_gene: TRBV7-6

CDR3aa: CASSQVDIAYEQYF
j_gene: TRBJ2-7
v_gene: TRBV4-1

CDR3aa: CASSLLDGTSGDGNNEQFF
j_gene: TRBJ2-1
v_gene: TRBV7-6

CDR3aa: CASSFGDRVYYGYTF
j_gene: TRBJ1-2
v_gene: TRBV5-6

CDR3aa: CASSSVRGRADTQYF
j_gene: TRBJ2-3
v_gene: TRBV7-6

CDR3aa: CASGTWELAGSYEQYF
j_gene: TRBJ2-7
v_gene: TRBV27

CDR3aa: CASSLGHRRYEQYF
j_gene: TRBJ2-7
v_gene: TRBV7-8

CDR3aa: CSVSQAPGGANGYTF
j_gene: TRBJ1-2
v_gene: TRBV29-1

CDR3aa: CSAGETGPSGANVLTF
j_gene: TRBJ2-6
v_gene: TRBV29-1

CDR3aa: CASSGQGWSPLHF
j_gene: TRBJ1-6
v_gene: TRBV5-7

CDR3aa: CASSVGVRSSGNTIYF
j_gene: TRBJ1-3
v_gene: TRBV9

CDR3aa: CASSLVSSTEAFF
j_gene: TRBJ1-1
v_gene: TRBV11-3

CDR3aa: CATSRPQSSNQPQHF
j_gene: TRBJ1-5
v_gene: TRBV15

CDR3aa: CASSLWAANEKLFF
j_gene: TRBJ1-4
v_gene: TRBV7-9

CDR3aa: CASSYSTGTGYGYTF
j_gene: TRBJ1-2
v_gene: TRBV6-5

CDR3aa: CAWSINSGNTIYF
j_gene: TRBJ1-3
v_gene: TRBV30

CDR3aa: CASSAMGQMGGNTIYF
j_gene: TRBJ1-3
v_gene: TRBV5-1

CDR3aa: CASSLGTGFEPQHF
j_gene: TRBJ1-5
v_gene: TRBV7-2

CDR3aa: CATNPTGVGKTQYF
j_gene: TRBJ2-5
v_gene: TRBV10-3

CDR3aa: CASSNRWGGTEAFF
j_gene: TRBJ1-1
v_gene: TRBV19

CDR3aa: CASSMGTGSFTDTQYF
j_gene: TRBJ2-3
v_gene: TRBV19

CDR3aa: CASSSWTSSTDTQYF
j_gene: TRBJ2-3
v_gene: TRBV7-2

CDR3aa: CASNQFGRGTSYTGELFF
j_gene: TRBJ2-2
v_gene: TRBV19

CDR3aa: CSLGTNYGYTF
j_gene: TRBJ1-2
v_gene: TRBV29-1